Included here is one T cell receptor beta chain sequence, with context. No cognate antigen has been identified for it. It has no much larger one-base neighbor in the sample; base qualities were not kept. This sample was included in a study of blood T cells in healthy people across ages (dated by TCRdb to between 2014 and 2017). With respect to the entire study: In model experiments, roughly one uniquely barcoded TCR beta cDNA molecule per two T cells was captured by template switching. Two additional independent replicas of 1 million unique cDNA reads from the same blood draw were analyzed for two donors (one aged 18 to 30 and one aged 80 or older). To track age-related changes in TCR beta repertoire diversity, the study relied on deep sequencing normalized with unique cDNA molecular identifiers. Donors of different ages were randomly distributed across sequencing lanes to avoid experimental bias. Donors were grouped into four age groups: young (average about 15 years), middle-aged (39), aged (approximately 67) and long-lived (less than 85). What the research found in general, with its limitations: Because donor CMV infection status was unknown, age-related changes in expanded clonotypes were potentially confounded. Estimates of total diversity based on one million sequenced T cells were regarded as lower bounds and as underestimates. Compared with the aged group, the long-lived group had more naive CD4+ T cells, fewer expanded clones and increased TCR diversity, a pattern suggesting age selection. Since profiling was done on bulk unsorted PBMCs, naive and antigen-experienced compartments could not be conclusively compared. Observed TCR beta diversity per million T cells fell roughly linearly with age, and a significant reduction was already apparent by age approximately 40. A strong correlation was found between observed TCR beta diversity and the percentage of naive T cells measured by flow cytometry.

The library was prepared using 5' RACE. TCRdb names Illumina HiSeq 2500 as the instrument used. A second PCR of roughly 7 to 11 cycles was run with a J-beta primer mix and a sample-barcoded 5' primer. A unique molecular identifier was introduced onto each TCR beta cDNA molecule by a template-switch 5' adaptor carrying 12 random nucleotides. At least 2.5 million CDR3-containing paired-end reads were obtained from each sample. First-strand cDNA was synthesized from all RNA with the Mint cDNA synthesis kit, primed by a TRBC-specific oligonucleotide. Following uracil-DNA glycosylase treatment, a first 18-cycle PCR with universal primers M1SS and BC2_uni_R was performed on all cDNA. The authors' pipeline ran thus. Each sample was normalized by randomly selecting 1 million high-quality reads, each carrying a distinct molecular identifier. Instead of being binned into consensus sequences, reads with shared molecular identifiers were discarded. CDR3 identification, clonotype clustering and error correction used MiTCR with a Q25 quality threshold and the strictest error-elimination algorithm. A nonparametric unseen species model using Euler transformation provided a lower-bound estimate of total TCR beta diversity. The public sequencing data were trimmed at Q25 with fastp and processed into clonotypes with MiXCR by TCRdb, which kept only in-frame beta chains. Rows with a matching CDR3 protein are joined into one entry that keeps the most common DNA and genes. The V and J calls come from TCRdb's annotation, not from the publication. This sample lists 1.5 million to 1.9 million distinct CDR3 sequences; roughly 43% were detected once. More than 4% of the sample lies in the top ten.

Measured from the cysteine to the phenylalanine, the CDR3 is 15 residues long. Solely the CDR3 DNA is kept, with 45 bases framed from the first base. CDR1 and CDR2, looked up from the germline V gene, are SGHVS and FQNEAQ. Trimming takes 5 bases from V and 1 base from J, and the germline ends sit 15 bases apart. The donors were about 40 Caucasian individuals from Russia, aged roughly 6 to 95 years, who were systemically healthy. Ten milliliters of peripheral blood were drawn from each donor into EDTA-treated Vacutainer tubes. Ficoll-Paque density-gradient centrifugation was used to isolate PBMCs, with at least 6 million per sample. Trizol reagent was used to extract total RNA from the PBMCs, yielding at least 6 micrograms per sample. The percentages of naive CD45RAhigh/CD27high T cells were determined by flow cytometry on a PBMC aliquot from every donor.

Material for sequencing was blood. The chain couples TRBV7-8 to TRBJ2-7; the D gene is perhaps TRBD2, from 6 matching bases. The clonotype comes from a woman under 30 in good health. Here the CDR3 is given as CASSTGVGSSYEQYF. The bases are TGTGCCAGCAGCACGGGAGTTGGGAGTTCCTACGAGCAGTACTTC.